These 2 T cell receptor beta chains originate from one sample sequenced in a study of T cell changes during pregnancy in multiple sclerosis. Generated by immunoSEQ multiplex PCR, the TCRdb table keeps only in-frame clones and is missing some. Here the sample spans about 22,000 clones, 85% being singletons. The sequencing used CD8+ T cells from peripheral blood mononuclear cells, collected before pregnancy. The receptor source for this set is a female donor with multiple sclerosis, enrolled in a pregnancy study.

CDR3 coding DNA: TGTGCCAGTCGACAGGGGCCGACCTACGAGCAGTACTTC. This gives the protein CASRQGPTYEQYF. The V gene is TRBV28, the J gene TRBJ2-7; the match to TRBD1 covers 8 bases. Trimming at V came to 9 bases and at J to 2 bases, leaving 6 bases not matched to a gene. Germline V CDR1 and CDR2: MDHEN, SYDVKM. This CDR3 spans 13 amino acids.

This clone was detected once. An end of the junction does not agree with germline; a read error may underlie this. The rearrangement joins TRBV5-1 to TRBJ1-2; D gene unclear. The CDR3 totals 12 residues. Germline assignment: CDR1 SGHRS and CDR2 YFSETQ. The CDR3 region is CASRLDYGGYTF. As DNA, the CDR3 is TGCGCCAGCAGATTGGACTATGGTGGCTACACCTTC.